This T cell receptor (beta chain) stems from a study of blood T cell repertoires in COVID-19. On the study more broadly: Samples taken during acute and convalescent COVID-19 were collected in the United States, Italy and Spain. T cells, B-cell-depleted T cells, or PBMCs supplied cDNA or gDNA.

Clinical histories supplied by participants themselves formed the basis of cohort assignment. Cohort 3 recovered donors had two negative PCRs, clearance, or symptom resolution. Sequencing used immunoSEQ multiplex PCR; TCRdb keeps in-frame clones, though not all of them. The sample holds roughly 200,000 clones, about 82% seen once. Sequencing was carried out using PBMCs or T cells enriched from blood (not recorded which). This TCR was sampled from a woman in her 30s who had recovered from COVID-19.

In nucleotides, the CDR3 is TGTGCCATCAGTGAGTCCGTGACAAAGAACTACGAGCAGTACTTC. This sequence encodes CAISESVTKNYEQYF. The rearrangement links TRBV10-3 to TRBJ2-7; D gene unclear. CDR3 length equals 15 residues. The germline gives CDR1 ENHRY, CDR2 SYGVKD. V was pared by 0 bases and J by 3 bases, with 12 bases between.